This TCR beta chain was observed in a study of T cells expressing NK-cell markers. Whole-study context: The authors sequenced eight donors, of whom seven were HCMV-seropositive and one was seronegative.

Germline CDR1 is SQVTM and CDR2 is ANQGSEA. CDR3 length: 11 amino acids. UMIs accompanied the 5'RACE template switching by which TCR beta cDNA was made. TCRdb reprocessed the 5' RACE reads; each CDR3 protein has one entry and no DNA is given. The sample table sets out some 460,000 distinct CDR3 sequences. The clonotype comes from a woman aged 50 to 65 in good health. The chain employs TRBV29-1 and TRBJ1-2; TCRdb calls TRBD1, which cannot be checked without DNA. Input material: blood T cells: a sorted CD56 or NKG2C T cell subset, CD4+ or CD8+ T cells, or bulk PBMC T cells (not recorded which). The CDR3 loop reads CSVGGVGGYTF.